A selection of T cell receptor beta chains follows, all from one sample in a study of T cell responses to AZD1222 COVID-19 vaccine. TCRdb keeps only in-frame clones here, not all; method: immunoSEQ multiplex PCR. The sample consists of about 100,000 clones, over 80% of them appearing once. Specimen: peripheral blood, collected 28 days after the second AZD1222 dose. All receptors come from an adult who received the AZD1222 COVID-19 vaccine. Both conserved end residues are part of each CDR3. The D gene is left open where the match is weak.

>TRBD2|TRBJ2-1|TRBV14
TGTGCCAGCAGCCAAACGTTGGCGACTAGCGAGTTCTTC
CASSQTLATSEFF
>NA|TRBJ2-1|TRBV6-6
TGTGCCAGCAGTCCCTTTGAGGGGGGGGCCGTTAATGAGCAGTTCTTC
CASSPFEGGAVNEQFF
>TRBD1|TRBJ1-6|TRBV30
TGTGCCTGGAGCGCGGACAGGCTCTCCTATAATTCACCCCTCCACTTT
CAWSADRLSYNSPLHF
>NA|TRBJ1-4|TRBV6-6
TGTGCCAGCAGAGCCCGTGGGTCTAATGAAAAACTGTTTTTT
CASRARGSNEKLFF
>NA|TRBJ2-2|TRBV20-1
TGCAGTGCGGAATCTAGCGGGGAGCTGTTTTTT
CSAESSGELFF
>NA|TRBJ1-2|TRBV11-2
TGTGCCAGCAGCTCCAAAGTAGACTATGGCTACACCTTC
CASSSKVDYGYTF
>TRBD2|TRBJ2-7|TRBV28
TGTGCCAGCAGTTTATCCCTCCGGGGGGCCTACGAGCAGTACTTC
CASSLSLRGAYEQYF
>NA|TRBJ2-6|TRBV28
TGTGCCAGCAGTCCACAGGGTAGGGAGGGGGCCAACGTCCTGACTTTC
CASSPQGREGANVLTF
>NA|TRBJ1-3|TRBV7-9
TGTGCCAGCAGTCAAGACCCCTACTCTGGAAACACCATATATTTT
CASSQDPYSGNTIYF
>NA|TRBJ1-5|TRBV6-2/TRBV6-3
TGTGCCAGCAGCGTGGGGGGGTTGCATAGGCCCCAGCATTTT
CASSVGGLHRPQHF
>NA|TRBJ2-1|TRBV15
TGTGCCACCAGCAGAGTCCTTTATTCTCCTGAGCAGTTCTTC
CATSRVLYSPEQFF
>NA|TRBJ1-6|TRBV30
TGTGCCTGGAGTGGACAGCATAATTCACCCCTCCACTTT
CAWSGQHNSPLHF
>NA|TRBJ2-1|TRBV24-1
TGTGCCACCAGTGAGAACGGGGGACCTCGAGAAGGTGAGCAGTTCTTC
CATSENGGPREGEQFF
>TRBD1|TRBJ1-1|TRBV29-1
TGCAGCCCAAGGGGGAAGGGGGCAGGGAACACTGAAGCTTTCTTT
CSPRGKGAGNTEAFF
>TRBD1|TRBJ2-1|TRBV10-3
TGTGCCATCAGTGGACAGGGCGATGAGCAGTTCTTC
CAISGQGDEQFF
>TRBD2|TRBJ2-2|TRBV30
TGTGCCTGGGTTGGTAGCGGGGGAACGAACACCGGGGAGCTGTTTTTT
CAWVGSGGTNTGELFF
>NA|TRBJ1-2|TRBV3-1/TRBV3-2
TGTGCCAGCAGCCAACCCCGAGGGGGGCAGGATGGCTACACCTTC
CASSQPRGGQDGYTF
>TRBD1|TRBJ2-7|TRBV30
TGTGCCTGGAGCACGGGACAGGACCCCTCCTACGAGCAGTACTTC
CAWSTGQDPSYEQYF